One TCR beta chain is described in this entry. The CDR3 extends over 18 amino acids. J gave up 0 bases and V 3 bases, and 7 bases lay outside the gene matches. Germline CDR1 LGHNA, CDR2 YNFKEQ. The data stem from a study of blood T cell repertoires in COVID-19. In the original analysis: Amplification of reference gene primers was used by the study to estimate nucleated cell counts. Only in-frame clones appear in the TCRdb table, and some are missing; sequencing was by immunoSEQ multiplex PCR. The V and J calls and clone size are taken from that table; D and trimming were inferred from the DNA. Among around 28,000 clones listed, roughly nine tenths were seen once.

Input material: peripheral blood. The V and J genes are TRBV4-2 and TRBJ1-3; 11 bases fit TRBD1. This clonotype was obtained from a human donor in a cohort sampled during active COVID-19. CDR3 nucleotides: TGTGCCAGCAGCCACCGGGACAGGGGGGCTAGCTCTGGAAACACCATATATTTT. The encoded protein is CASSHRDRGASSGNTIYF.